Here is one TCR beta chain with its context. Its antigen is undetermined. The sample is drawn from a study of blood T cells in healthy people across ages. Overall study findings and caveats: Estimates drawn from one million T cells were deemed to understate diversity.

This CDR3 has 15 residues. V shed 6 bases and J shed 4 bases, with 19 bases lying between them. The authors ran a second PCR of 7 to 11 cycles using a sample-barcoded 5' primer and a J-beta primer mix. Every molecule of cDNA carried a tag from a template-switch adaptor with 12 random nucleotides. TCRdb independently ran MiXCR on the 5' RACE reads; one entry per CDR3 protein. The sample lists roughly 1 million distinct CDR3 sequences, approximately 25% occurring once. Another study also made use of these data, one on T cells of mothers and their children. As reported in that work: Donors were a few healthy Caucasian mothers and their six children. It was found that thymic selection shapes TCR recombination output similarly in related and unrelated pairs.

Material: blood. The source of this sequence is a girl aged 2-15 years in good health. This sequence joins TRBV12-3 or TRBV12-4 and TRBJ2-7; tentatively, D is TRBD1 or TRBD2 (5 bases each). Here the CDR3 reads CASSTGTLRLYEQYF. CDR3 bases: TGTGCCAGCAGCACCGGGACGCTCAGGTTGTACGAGCAGTACTTC.